These 3 T cell receptor beta chains came from one sample sequenced in a study of T cell responses to AZD1222 COVID-19 vaccine. Profiled with immunoSEQ multiplex PCR; TCRdb holds only in-frame clones, not every one. The table has about 100,000 clones, 88% seen once. Sequencing was performed on peripheral blood, taken on day 0 of AZD1222 vaccination. The receptor source for this set is an adult in good health.

The rearrangement links TRBV9 to TRBJ2-3; D call uncertain. Germline CDR1 and CDR2: SGDLS and YYNGEE. The CDR3 contains 16 residues. V lost 0 bases to trimming and J lost 4 bases, with 15 bases between them. The CDR3 region is CASSVDPARTPDTQYF. CDR3 nucleotide sequence: TGTGCCAGCAGCGTAGATCCTGCCCGAACCCCAGATACGCAGTATTTT.

V usage is TRBV7-2 and J usage is TRBJ2-1, with 16 nucleotides matching TRBD2. The V and J ends lost 2 bases and 0 bases, in that order; junction bases with no gene match: 4. Germline CDR1 is SGHTA and CDR2 is FQGNSA. This CDR3 has 19 residues. For the CDR3, the DNA is TGTGCCAGCAGCTTAATGGGACTAGCGGGGGGGAGCTCCTACAATGAGCAGTTCTTC. Translated: CASSLMGLAGGSSYNEQFF. Complete variable domain (other parts from reference TRBV7-2 and TRBJ2-1): GAGVSQSPSNKVTEKGKDVELRCDPISGHTALYWYRQSLGQGLEFLIYFQGNSAPDKSGLPSDRFSAERTGGSVSTLTIQRTQQEDSAVYLCASSLMGLAGGSSYNEQFFGPGTRLTVL.

The rearrangement uses TRBV29-1 and TRBJ1-5, with D hard to call. V lost 5 bases, J lost 7 bases, and 15 bases lay in between. The CDR3 is made up of 13 amino acids. Germline V CDR1 and CDR2: SQVTM, ANQGSEA. CDR3 DNA sequence: TGCAGCGTTATCGGGCGCGAGGGACAGCCCCAGCATTTT. Protein product: CSVIGREGQPQHF.